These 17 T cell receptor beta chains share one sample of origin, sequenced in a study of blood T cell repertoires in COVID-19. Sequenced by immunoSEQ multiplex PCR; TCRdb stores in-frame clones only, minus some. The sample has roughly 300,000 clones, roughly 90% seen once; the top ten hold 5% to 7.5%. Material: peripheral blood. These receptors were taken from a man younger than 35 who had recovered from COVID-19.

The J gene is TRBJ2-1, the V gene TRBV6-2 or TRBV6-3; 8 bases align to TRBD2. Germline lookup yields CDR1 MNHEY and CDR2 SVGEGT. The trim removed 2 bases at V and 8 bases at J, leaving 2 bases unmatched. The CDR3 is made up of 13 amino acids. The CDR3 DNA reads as TGTGCCAGCAGTTACGAGCGGGAGTATGAGCAGTTCTTC. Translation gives CASSYEREYEQFF.

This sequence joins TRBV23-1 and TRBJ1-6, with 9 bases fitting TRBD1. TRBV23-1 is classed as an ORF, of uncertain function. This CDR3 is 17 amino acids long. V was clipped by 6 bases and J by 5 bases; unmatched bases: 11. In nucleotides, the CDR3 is TGCGCCAGCAGCCCCACACCCGGGGACAGGGATAATTCACCCCTCCACTTT. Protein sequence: CASSPTPGDRDNSPLHF.

The CDR3 here is CASSAYGSLKSYEQYF. The CDR3 DNA sequence: TGTGCCAGCAGCGCCTACGGGAGTTTGAAATCCTACGAGCAGTACTTC. This chain connects TRBV5-4 to TRBJ2-7; perhaps TRBD2 as D (6 bases). Per germline, CDR1 SGHNT and CDR2 YYREEE (reference sequence). This CDR3 region has 16 residues. V lost 4 bases to trimming and J lost 1 base, with 18 bases between them. The variable domain in full, completed from reference TRBV5-4 and TRBJ2-7, reads ETGVTQSPTHLIKTRGQQVTLRCSSQSGHNTVSWYQQALGQGPQFIFQYYREEENGRGNFPPRFSGLQFPNYSSELNVNALELDDSALYLCASSAYGSLKSYEQYFGPGTRLTVT.

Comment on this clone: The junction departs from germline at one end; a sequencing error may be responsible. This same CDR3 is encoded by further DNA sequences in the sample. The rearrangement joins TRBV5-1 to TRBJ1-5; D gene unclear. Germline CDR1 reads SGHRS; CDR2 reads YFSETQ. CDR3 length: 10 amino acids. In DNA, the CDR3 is TGCGCCAGCAGCCCTCAGTCCCAGCATTTT. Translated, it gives CASSPQSQHF.

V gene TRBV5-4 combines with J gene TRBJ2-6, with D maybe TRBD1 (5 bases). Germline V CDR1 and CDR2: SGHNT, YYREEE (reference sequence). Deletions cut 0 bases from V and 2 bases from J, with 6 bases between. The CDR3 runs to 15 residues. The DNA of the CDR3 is TGTGCCAGCAGCTTGGGACAGACTGGGGCCAACGTCCTGACTTTC. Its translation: CASSLGQTGANVLTF.

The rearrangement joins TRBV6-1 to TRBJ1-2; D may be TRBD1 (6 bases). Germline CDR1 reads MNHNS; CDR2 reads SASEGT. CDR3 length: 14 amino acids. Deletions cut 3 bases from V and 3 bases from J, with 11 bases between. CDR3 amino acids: CASSDRQAHYGYTF. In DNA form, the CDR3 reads TGTGCCAGCAGTGATCGACAGGCCCACTATGGCTACACCTTC.

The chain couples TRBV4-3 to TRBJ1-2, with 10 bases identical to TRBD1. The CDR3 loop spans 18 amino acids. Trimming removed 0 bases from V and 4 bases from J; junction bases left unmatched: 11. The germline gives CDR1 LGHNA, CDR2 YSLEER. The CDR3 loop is CASSQDLGTGELGYGYTF. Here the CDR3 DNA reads TGCGCCAGCAGCCAAGATCTGGGGACAGGGGAATTGGGCTATGGCTACACCTTC.

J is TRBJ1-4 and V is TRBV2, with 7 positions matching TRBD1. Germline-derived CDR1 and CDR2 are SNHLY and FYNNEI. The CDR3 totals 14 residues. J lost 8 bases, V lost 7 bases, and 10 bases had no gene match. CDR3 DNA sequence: TGTGCCAGCACCCCGACAGGGAGGCCCGAAAAACTGTTTTTT. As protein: CASTPTGRPEKLFF. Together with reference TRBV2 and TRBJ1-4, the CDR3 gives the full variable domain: EPEVTQTPSHQVTQMGQEVILRCVPISNHLYFYWYRQILGQKVEFLVSFYNNEISEKSEIFDDQFSVERPDGSNFTLKIRSTKLEDSAMYFCASTPTGRPEKLFFGSGTQLSVL.

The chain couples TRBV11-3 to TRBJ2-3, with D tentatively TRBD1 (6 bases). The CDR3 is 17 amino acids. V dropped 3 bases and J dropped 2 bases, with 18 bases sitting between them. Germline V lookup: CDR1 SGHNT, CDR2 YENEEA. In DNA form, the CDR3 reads TGTGCCAGCAGCTTGAACCACCGGGACACCTACACAGATACGCAGTATTTT. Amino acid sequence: CASSLNHRDTYTDTQYF. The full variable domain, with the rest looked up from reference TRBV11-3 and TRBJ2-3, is EAGVVQSPRYKIIEKKQPVAFWCNPISGHNTLYWYLQNLGQGPELLIRYENEEAVDDSQLPKDRFSAERLKGVDSTLKIQPAELGDSAVYLCASSLNHRDTYTDTQYFGPGTRLTVL.

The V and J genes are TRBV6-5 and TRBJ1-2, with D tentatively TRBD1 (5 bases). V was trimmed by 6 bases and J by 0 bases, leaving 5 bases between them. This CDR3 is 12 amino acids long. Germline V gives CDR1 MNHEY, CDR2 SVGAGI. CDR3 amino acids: CASRDTNYGYTF. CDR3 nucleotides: TGTGCCAGCAGGGACACTAACTATGGCTACACCTTC.

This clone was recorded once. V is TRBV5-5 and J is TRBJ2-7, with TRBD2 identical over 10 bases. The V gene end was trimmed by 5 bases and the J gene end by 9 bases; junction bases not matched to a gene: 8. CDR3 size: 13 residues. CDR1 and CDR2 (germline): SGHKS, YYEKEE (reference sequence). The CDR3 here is CASRLLAGLWQYF. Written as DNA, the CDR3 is TGTGCCAGCAGACTACTAGCGGGACTTTGGCAGTACTTC.

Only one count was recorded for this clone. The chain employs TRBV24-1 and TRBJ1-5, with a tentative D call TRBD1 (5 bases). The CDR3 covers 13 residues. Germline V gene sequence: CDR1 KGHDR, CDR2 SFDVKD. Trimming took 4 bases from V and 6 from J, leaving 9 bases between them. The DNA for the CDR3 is TGTGCCACCAGTGACCGGAGGGGTCAGCCCCAGCATTTT. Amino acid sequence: CATSDRRGQPQHF.

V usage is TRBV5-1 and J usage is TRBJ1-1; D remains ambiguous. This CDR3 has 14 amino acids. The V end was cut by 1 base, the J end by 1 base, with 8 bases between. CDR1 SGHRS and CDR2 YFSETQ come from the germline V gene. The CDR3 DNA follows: TGCGCCAGCAGCTTGTCTCCGGGGAACACTGAAGCTTTCTTT. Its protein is CASSLSPGNTEAFF.

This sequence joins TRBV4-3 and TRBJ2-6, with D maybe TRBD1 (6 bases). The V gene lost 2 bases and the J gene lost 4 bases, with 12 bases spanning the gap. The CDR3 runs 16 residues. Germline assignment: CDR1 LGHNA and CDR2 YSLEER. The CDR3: CASSQHGTTGANVLTF. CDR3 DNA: TGCGCCAGCAGCCAACACGGGACAACAGGGGCCAACGTCCTGACTTTC.

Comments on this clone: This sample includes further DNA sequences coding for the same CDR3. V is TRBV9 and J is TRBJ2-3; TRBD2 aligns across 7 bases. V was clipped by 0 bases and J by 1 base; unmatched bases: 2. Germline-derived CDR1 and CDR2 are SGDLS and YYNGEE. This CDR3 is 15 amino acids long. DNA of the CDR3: TGTGCCAGCAGCGTAGGCGGGGGTGGCACAGATACGCAGTATTTT. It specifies CASSVGGGGTDTQYF.

The CDR3 bases are TGTGCCACCAGCAGGGCAGGACAGGGTCCAAAGGACTATGGCTACACCTTC. This gives the protein CATSRAGQGPKDYGYTF. The chain carries TRBV15 and TRBJ1-2; TRBD1 aligns across 8 bases. Trimming at V came to 3 bases and at J to 3 bases, leaving 12 bases not matched to a gene. This CDR3 has 17 residues. Looked up from germline, CDR1 is LNHNV and CDR2 is YYDKDF (reference sequence).

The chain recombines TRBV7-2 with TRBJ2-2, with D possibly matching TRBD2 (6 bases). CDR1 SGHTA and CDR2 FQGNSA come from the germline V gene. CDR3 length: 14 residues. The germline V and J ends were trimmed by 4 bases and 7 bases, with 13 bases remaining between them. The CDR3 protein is CASSSRRANGELFF. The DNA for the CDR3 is TGTGCCAGCAGCTCCCGGAGGGCGAACGGGGAGCTGTTTTTT.